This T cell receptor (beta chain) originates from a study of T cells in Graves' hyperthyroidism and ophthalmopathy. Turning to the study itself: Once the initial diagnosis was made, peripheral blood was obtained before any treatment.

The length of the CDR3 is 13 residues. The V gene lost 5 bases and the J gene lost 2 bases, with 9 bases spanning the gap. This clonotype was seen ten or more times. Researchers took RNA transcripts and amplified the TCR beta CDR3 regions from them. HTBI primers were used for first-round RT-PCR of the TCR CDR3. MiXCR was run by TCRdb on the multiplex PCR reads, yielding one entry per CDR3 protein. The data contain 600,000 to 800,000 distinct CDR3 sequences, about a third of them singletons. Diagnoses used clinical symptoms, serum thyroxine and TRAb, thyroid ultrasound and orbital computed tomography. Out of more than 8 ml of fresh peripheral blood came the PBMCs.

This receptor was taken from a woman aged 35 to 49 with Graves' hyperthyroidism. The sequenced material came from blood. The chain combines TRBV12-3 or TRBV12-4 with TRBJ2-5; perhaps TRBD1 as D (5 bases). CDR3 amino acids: CASSTTVQETQYF. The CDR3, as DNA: TGTGCCAGCAGTACGACAGTTCAAGAGACCCAGTACTTC.